A selection of T cell receptor beta chains follows, all from one sample in a study of T cells expressing NK-cell markers. TCRdb reworked the 5' RACE reads into one entry per CDR3 protein, no DNA. The sample has about 550,000 distinct CDR3 sequences. Sample: blood T cells: a sorted CD56 or NKG2C T cell subset, CD4+ or CD8+ T cells, or bulk PBMC T cells (not recorded which). Receptors originate from a young man in good health. Each CDR3 is given with its conserved first and last residue.

cdr3_aa: CSARAPGLAVYEQYF
j_call: TRBJ2-7
v_call: TRBV20-1

cdr3_aa: CAISQVDSGNTIYF
j_call: TRBJ1-3
v_call: TRBV10-3

cdr3_aa: CASQGGVNEKLFF
j_call: TRBJ1-4
v_call: TRBV27

cdr3_aa: CASRIQGRDGYTF
j_call: TRBJ1-2
v_call: TRBV12-3/TRBV12-4

cdr3_aa: CASSSGAGTGGYNEQFF
j_call: TRBJ2-1
v_call: TRBV5-1

cdr3_aa: CASSPGTDFYEQYF
j_call: TRBJ2-7
v_call: TRBV5-8

cdr3_aa: CASSFGRNYYEQYF
j_call: TRBJ2-7
v_call: TRBV7-9

cdr3_aa: CSVVMGSYQETQYF
j_call: TRBJ2-5
v_call: TRBV29-1

cdr3_aa: CASSPKGAEYETQYF
j_call: TRBJ2-5
v_call: TRBV18

cdr3_aa: CSVEVRYNEQFF
j_call: TRBJ2-1
v_call: TRBV29-1

cdr3_aa: CSARGLLAEQFF
j_call: TRBJ2-1
v_call: TRBV20-1

cdr3_aa: CASSQGENQPQHF
j_call: TRBJ1-5
v_call: TRBV4-1

cdr3_aa: CATSTETSFYGYTF
j_call: TRBJ1-2
v_call: TRBV15

cdr3_aa: CASSRRTSAIYNEQFF
j_call: TRBJ2-1
v_call: TRBV3-1

cdr3_aa: CASSAFSGNEQFF
j_call: TRBJ2-1
v_call: TRBV9

cdr3_aa: CASSRGLSDEQFF
j_call: TRBJ2-1
v_call: TRBV4-1

cdr3_aa: CASSLKRLAGGETQYF
j_call: TRBJ2-5
v_call: TRBV7-8

cdr3_aa: CASSFAKVGTAEEETQYF
j_call: TRBJ2-5
v_call: TRBV5-1

cdr3_aa: CSARGGSKKDTQYF
j_call: TRBJ2-3
v_call: TRBV20-1

cdr3_aa: CASSSGLAGDRGAKNIQYF
j_call: TRBJ2-4
v_call: TRBV5-1